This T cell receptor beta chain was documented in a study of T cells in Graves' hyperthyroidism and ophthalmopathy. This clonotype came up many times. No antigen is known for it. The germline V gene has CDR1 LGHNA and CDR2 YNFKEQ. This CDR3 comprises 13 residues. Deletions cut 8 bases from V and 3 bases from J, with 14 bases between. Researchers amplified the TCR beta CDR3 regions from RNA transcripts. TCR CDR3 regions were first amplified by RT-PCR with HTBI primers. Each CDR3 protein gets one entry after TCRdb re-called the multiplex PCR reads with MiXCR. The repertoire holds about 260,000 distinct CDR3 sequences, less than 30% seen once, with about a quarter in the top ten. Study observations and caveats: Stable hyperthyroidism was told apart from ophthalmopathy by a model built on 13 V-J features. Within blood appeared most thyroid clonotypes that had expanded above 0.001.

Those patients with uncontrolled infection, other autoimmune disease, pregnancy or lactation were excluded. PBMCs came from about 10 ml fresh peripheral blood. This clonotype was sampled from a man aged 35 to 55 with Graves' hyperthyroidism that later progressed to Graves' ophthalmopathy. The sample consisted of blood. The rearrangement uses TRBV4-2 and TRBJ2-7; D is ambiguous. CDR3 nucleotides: TGTGCCAGCGAAGGTGATGGAAACTACGAGCAGTACTTC. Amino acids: CASEGDGNYEQYF.